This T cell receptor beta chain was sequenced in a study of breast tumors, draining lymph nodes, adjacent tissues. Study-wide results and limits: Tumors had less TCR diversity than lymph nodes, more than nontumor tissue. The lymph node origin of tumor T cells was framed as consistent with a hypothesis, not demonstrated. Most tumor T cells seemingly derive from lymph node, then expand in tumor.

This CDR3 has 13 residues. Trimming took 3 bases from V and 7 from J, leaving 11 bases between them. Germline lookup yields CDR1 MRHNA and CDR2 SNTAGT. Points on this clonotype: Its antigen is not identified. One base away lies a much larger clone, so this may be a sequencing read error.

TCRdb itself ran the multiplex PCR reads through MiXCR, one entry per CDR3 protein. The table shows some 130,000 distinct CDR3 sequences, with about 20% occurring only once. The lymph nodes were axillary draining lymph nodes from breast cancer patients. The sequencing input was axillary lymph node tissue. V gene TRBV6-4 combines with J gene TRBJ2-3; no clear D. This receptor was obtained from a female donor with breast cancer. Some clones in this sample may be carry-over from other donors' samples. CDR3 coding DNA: TGTGCCAGCAGTGATGTCGATCAAAATACGCAGTATTTT. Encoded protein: CASSDVDQNTQYF.